This TCR beta chain was sequenced during a study of T cell responses to AZD1222 COVID-19 vaccine. The table came from immunoSEQ multiplex PCR; TCRdb's copy has only in-frame clones and leaves some out. This table has 150,000 to 180,000 clones, 88% appearing once. This receptor was obtained from an adult in good health. The source material was peripheral blood, sampled on day 0 of AZD1222 vaccination.

Here the CDR3 DNA reads TGCGCCAGCAGGGTAGGGACAGGGGCTAGCTACAATGAGCAGTTCTTC. Translating gives CASRVGTGASYNEQFF. This chain uses TRBV5-1 with TRBJ2-1; TRBD1 aligns across 10 bases. V lost 5 bases to trimming and J lost 3 bases; unmatched junction nucleotides: 8. Germline-derived CDR1 and CDR2 are SGHRS and YFSETQ. This CDR3 is built from 16 residues.